Listed here is a single T cell receptor (beta chain). Antigen specificity is unknown. This entry belongs to a study of blood T cells in healthy people across ages. Study results and caveats: Because donor CMV status was unknown, expanded clonotype changes were possibly confounded. Total diversity from one million sequenced T cells was likely underestimated.

The authors drew ten milliliters of peripheral blood from each donor. CDR3 length equals 14 residues. The germline CDR1 and CDR2 sequences are DFQATT and SNEGSKA (reference sequence). Trimming removed 4 bases from V and 8 bases from J, with 18 bases in between. The authors ran a second PCR of roughly 7 to 11 cycles using a sample-barcoded 5' primer and a J-beta primer mix. Via MiXCR, TCRdb re-called the 5' RACE reads, giving one row per CDR3 protein. The table shows fewer than 750,000 distinct CDR3 sequences, with 52% occurring only once. Sequenced input: blood. V gene TRBV20-1 combines with J gene TRBJ2-1; possible D gene TRBD1, 5 bases. This TCR was sampled from a woman older than 75 in good health. CDR3: CSANPAGKGYEQFF. DNA for the CDR3: TGCAGTGCTAATCCGGCAGGGAAGGGCTATGAGCAGTTCTTC.